The sequence of this T cell receptor beta chain was determined in a study of cytomegalovirus exposure and HLA in healthy donors. This clone was seen a handful of times. Its antigen is undetermined. Germline values: CDR1 SGHTS, CDR2 YDEGEE. V shed 2 bases, J shed 3 bases, and the junction held 2 bases outside the gene matches. This CDR3 contains 15 residues. Study results and limitations: In an earlier analysis, most TCR beta V segments were productive about 87% or about 30% of the time. CMV serostatus alone was available as immune exposure information. Some segments of the V type, notably TRBV6-2 and TRBV6-3, were excluded as indistinguishable. Investigators reported approximately 150 TCR beta chains as tied to cytomegalovirus.

The PCR employed 60 Vbeta primers together with 13 Jbeta primers. Profiling relied on immunoSEQ multiplex PCR, and the TCRdb table lists in-frame clones only, not all of them. The table has over 150,000 clones, around 67% seen once. The sequenced material came from PBMCs. The clonotype comes from a woman between 18 and 29 years old in good health and CMV-seropositive. The chain has TRBV5-8 and TRBJ1-2; 12 positions agree with TRBD1. The CDR3 DNA reads TGTGCCAGCAGCTTAGGGGACAGGGGGCACTATGGCTACACCTTC. It encodes CASSLGDRGHYGYTF.